This TCR beta chain was recovered during a study of T cell responses to AZD1222 COVID-19 vaccine. Study results and limitations: Nearly half of spike-specific TCRs reportedly target unmutated variant regions. CD4 TCRs associated with vaccination spanned spike, dominating at 160-218 and 743-854.

The CDR3 extends over 16 amino acids. V lost 2 bases to trimming and J lost 0 bases, with 12 bases between them. Germline V gene data show CDR1 as SGHNT and CDR2 as YYREEE (reference sequence). TCRdb's copy holds only in-frame clones and misses some; the assay was immunoSEQ multiplex PCR. This sample has 65,000 to 85,000 clones; approximately 80% occur once, and the top ten carry about 20%. With regard to this clone: Its antigen is as yet unknown.

The source is an adult in good health. The chain joins TRBV5-4 to TRBJ2-1; no clear D gene. The sequencing here drew on peripheral blood, taken on day 0 of AZD1222 vaccination. Written as DNA, the CDR3 is TGTGCCAGCAGCTTCGAGCTCCAAAGCTCCTACAATGAGCAGTTCTTC. This codes for CASSFELQSSYNEQFF.